Given below is one T cell receptor (beta chain) in context. The sample belongs to a study of T cells expressing NK-cell markers. Overall study: Underlying the TCR beta repertoires were sorted CD3+CD56+NKG2C+, CD3+CD56+NKG2C- and CD3+CD56-NKG2C+ T cells.

The CDR3 spans 15 residues. TCRdb reprocessed the 5' RACE reads and reports one entry per CDR3 protein, with no DNA. The sample holds hundreds of thousands of distinct CDR3 sequences. This TCR came from a woman aged 18 to 75 in good health. Sequencing used blood T cells: a sorted CD56 or NKG2C T cell subset, CD4+ or CD8+ T cells, or bulk PBMC T cells (not recorded which). The V call is TRBV12-3 or TRBV12-4, the J call TRBJ1-4; the D call from TCRdb, TRBD1, cannot be confirmed without DNA. CDR3 protein: CASSPHRGPREKLFF.